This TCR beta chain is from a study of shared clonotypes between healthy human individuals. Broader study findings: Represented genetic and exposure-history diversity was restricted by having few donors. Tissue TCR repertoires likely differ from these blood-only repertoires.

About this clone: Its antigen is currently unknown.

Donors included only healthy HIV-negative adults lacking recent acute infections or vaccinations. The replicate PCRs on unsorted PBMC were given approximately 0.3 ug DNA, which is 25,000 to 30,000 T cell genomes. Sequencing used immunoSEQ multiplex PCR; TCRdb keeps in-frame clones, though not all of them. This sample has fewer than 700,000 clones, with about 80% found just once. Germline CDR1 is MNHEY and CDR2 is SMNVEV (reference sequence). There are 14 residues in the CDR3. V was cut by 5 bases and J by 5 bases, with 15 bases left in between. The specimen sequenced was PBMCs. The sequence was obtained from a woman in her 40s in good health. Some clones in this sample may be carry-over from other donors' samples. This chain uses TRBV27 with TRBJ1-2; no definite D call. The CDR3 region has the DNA TGTGCCAGCAGTCCCCCCGGACCTAGTTATGGCTACACCTTC. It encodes CASSPPGPSYGYTF.